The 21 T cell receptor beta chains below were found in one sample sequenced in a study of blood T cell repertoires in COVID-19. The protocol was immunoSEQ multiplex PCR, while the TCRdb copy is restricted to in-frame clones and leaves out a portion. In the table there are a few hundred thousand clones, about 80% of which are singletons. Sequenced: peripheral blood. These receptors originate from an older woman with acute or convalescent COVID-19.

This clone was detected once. The CDR3 here is CASSQGAGGYTF. The CDR3 DNA sequence: TGTGCCAGTTCTCAGGGGGCGGGCGGCTACACCTTC. The chain is built from TRBV6-5 and TRBJ1-2, with TRBD1 identical over 8 bases. Trimming at V came to 9 bases and at J to 8 bases, leaving 8 bases not matched to a gene. CDR1 MNHEY and CDR2 SVGAGI come from the germline V gene. The CDR3 consists of 12 residues.

CDR3 nucleotide sequence: TGTGCCAGCTCACCACGGGGACTCACATCCTACGAGCAGTACTTC. It translates to CASSPRGLTSYEQYF. V and J are TRBV18 and TRBJ2-7, with D possibly matching TRBD2 (6 bases). This CDR3 spans 15 amino acids. V lost 1 base, J lost 1 base, and 11 bases lay in between. In germline, CDR1 is KGHSH, CDR2 LQKENI. Supplemented by reference TRBV18 and TRBJ2-7, the full variable domain reads NAGVMQNPRHLVRRRGQEARLRCSPMKGHSHVYWYRQLPEEGLKFMVYLQKENIIDESGMPKERFSAEFPKEGPSILRIQQVVRGDSAAYFCASSPRGLTSYEQYFGPGTRLTVT.

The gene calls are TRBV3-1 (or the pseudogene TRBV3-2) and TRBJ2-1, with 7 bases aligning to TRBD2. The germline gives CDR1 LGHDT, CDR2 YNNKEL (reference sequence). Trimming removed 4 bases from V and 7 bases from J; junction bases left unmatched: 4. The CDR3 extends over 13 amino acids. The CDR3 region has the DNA TGTGCCAGCAGCCTGGGGGGGTTGAATGAGCAGTTCTTC. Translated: CASSLGGLNEQFF.

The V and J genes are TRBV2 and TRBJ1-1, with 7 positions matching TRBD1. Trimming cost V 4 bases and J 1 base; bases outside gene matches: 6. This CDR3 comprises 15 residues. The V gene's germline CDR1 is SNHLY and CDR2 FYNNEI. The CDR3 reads CASSGDSPRNTEAFF. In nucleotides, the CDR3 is TGTGCCAGCAGTGGGGACAGTCCCAGGAACACTGAAGCTTTCTTT. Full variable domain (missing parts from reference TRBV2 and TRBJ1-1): EPEVTQTPSHQVTQMGQEVILRCVPISNHLYFYWYRQILGQKVEFLVSFYNNEISEKSEIFDDQFSVERPDGSNFTLKIRSTKLEDSAMYFCASSGDSPRNTEAFFGQGTRLTVV.

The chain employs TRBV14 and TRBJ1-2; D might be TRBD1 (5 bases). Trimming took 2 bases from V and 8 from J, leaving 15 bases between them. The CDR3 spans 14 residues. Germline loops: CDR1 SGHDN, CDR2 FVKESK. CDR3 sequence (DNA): TGTGCCAGCAGCCAAAACAGGCGATTAGGCGGCTACACCTTC. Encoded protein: CASSQNRRLGGYTF.

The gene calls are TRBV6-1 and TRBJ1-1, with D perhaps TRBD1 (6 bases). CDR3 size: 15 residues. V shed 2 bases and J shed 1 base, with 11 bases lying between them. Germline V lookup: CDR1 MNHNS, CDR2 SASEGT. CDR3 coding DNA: TGTGCCAGCAGTGAATGGGGGCAGGCGAACACTGAAGCTTTCTTT. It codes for CASSEWGQANTEAFF.

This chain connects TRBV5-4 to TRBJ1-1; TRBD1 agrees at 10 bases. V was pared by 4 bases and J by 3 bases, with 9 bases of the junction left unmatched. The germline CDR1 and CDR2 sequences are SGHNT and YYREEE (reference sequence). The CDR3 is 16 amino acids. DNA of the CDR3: TGTGCCAGCAGCAGAGGTCCCGGGACAGGGGACACTGAAGCTTTCTTT. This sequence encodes CASSRGPGTGDTEAFF.

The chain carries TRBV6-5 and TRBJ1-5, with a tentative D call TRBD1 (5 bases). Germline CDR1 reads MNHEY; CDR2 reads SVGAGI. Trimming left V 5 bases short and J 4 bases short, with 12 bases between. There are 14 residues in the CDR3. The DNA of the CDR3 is TGTGCCAGCAGTCGAGATCAGGGAAATCAGCCCCAGCATTTT. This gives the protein CASSRDQGNQPQHF.

CDR3 in amino acids: CASSRGSLESYNEQFF. CDR3 nucleotides: TGCGCCAGCAGTCGCGGTAGTCTAGAGTCCTACAATGAGCAGTTCTTC. This sequence joins TRBV4-1 and TRBJ2-1; D not resolved. Looked up from germline, CDR1 is MGHRA and CDR2 is YSYEKL. V was trimmed by 6 bases and J by 1 base, leaving 16 bases between them. The CDR3 is made up of 16 amino acids.

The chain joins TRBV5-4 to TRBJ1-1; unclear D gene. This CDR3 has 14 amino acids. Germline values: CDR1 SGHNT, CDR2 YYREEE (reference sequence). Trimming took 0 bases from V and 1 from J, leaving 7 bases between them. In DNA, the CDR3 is TGTGCCAGCAGCTTGGATCTTCCGAACACTGAAGCTTTCTTT. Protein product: CASSLDLPNTEAFF. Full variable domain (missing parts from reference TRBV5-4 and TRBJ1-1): ETGVTQSPTHLIKTRGQQVTLRCSSQSGHNTVSWYQQALGQGPQFIFQYYREEENGRGNFPPRFSGLQFPNYSSELNVNALELDDSALYLCASSLDLPNTEAFFGQGTRLTVV.

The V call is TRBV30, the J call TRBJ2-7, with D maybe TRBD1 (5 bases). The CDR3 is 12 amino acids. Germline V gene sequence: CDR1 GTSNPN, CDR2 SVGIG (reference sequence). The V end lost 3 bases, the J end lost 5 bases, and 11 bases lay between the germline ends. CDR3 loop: CAWRGSGNEQYF. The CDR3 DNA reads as TGTGCCTGGAGGGGTTCAGGGAACGAGCAGTACTTC. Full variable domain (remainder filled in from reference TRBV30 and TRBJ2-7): SQTIHQWPATLVQPVGSPLSLECTVEGTSNPNLYWYRQAAGRGLQLLFYSVGIGQISSEVPQNLSASRPQDRQFILSSKKLLLSDSGFYLCAWRGSGNEQYFGPGTRLTVT.

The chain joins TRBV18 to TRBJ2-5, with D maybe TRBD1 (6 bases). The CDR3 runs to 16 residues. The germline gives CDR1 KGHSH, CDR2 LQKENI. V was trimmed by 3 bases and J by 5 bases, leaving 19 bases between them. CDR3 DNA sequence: TGTGCCAGCTCACCCAAGGTCCAGGGGACGTTTGAGACCCAGTACTTC. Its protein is CASSPKVQGTFETQYF.

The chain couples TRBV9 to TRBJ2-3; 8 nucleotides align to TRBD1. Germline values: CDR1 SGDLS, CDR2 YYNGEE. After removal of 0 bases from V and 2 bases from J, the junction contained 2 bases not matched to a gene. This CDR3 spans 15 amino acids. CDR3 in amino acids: CASSVGQGNTDTQYF. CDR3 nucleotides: TGTGCCAGCAGCGTAGGACAGGGGAACACAGATACGCAGTATTTT.

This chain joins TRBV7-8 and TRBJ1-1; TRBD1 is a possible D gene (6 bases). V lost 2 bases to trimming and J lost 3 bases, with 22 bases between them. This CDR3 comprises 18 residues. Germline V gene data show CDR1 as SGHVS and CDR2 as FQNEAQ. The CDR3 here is CASSLYVIGGRVHTEAFF. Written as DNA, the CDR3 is TGTGCCAGCAGCTTATATGTGATAGGGGGACGTGTTCACACTGAAGCTTTCTTT.

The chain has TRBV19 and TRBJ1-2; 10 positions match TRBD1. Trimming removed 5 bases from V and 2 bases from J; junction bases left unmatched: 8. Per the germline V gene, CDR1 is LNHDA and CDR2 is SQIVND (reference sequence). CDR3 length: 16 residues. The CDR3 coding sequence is TGTGCCAGTAGTGAAGGGACAGGGGATAGAAACTATGGCTACACCTTC. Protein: CASSEGTGDRNYGYTF.

The CDR3 sequence is CASSLITGDTEAFF. DNA for the CDR3: TGCGCCAGCAGCCTCATTACGGGTGACACTGAAGCTTTCTTT. The chain uses TRBV5-1 and TRBJ1-1; D is ambiguous. Germline V gene data show CDR1 as SGHRS and CDR2 as YFSETQ. Between the trimmed V and J ends, which lost 4 bases and 3 bases, there was a span of 13 bases. CDR3 length: 14 residues.

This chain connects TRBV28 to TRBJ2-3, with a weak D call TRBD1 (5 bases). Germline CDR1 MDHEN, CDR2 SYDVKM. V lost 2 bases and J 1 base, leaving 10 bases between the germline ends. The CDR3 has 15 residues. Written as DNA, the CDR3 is TGTGCCAGCAGTTTAAGGGGCTTTGGCACAGATACGCAGTATTTT. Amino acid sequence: CASSLRGFGTDTQYF.

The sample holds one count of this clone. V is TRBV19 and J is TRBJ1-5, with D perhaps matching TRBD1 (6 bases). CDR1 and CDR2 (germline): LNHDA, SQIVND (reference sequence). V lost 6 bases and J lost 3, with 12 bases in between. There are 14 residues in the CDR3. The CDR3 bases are TGTGCCAGTAGCTTGACAGGCCCCAATCAGCCCCAGCATTTT. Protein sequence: CASSLTGPNQPQHF.

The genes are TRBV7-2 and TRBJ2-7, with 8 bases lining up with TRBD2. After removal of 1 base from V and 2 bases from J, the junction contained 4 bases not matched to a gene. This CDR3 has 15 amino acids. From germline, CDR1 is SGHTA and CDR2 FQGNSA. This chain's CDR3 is CASSLDSGDAYEQYF. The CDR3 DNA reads TGTGCCAGCAGCTTAGATAGCGGGGACGCCTACGAGCAGTACTTC.

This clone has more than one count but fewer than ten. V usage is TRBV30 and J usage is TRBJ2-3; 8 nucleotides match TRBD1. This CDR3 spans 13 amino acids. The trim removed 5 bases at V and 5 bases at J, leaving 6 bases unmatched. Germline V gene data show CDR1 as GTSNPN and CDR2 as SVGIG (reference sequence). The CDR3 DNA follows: TGTGCCTGGGGCAGGGGGCAAGGAGATACGCAGTATTTT. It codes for CAWGRGQGDTQYF.

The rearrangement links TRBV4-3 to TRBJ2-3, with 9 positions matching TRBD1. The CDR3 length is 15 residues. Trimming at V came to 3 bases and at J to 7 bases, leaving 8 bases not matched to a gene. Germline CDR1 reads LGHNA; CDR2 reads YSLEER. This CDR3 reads CASSHNTGGENTQYF. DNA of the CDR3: TGCGCCAGCAGCCACAACACAGGGGGCGAAAATACGCAGTATTTT.